This TCR beta chain was sequenced for a study of T cells in Graves' hyperthyroidism and ophthalmopathy. In this sample, this clonotype turned up many times. The germline CDR1 and CDR2 sequences are SGHDT and YYEEEE. The CDR3 loop spans 13 amino acids. V lost 4 bases and J 3 bases, leaving 10 bases between the germline ends. Clinical Activity Scores of at least 3, NOSPECS grades of at least 4 and durations under 3 months characterized ophthalmopathy patients. RNA transcripts were the template for amplifying TCR beta CDR3 regions. HTBI primers were used for first-round RT-PCR of the TCR CDR3. TCRdb passed the multiplex PCR reads through MiXCR, listing each CDR3 protein once. The data contain roughly 350,000 distinct CDR3 sequences, 13% to 15% of them singletons.

This receptor was taken from a woman younger than 45 with Graves' ophthalmopathy. V is TRBV5-6 and J is TRBJ2-5; tentatively, D is TRBD1 (6 bases). Sequenced input: blood. The CDR3 DNA follows: TGTGCCAGCAGCCCCGGGGACAAAGAGACCCAGTACTTC. It translates to CASSPGDKETQYF.